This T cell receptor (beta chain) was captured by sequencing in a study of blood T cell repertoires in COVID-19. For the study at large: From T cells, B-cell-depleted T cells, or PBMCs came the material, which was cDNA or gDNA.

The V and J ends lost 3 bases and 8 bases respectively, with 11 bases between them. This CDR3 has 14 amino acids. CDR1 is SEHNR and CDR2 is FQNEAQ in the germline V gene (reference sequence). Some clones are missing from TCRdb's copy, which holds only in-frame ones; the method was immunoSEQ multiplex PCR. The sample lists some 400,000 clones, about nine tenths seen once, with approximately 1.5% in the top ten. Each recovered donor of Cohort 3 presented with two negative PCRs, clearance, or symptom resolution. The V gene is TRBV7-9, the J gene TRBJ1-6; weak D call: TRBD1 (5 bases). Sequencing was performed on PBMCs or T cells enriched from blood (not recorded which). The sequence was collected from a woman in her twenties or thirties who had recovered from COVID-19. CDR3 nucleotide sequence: TGTGCCAGCAGCTTCGACAGCTCTTATTCACCCCTCCACTTT. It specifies CASSFDSSYSPLHF.